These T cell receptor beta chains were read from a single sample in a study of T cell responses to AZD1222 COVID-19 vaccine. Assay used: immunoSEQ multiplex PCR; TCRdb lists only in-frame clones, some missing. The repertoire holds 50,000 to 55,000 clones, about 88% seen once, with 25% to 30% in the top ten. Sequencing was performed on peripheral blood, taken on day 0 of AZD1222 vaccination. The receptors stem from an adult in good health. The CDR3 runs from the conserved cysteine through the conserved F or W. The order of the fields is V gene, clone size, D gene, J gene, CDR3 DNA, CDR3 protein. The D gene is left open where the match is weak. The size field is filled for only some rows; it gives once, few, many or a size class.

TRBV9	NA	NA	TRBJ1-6	TGTGCCAGCAGTAGATCCGGGGACCAAAATTCACCCCTCCACTTT	CASSRSGDQNSPLHF
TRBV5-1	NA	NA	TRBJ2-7	TGCGCCAGCAGCTTGGAGAGCGTCAGGGGAGACGAGCAGTACTTC	CASSLESVRGDEQYF
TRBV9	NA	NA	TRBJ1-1	TGTGCCAGCAGCGCCGCGGGGGGGCCCACTGAAGCTTTCTTT	CASSAAGGPTEAFF
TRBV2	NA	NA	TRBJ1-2	TGTGCCAGCATGAGCGTGACGAGCTACACCTTC	CASMSVTSYTF
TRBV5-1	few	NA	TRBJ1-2	TGCGCCAGCAGCGGTACAGGAGGGCCTAATGGCTACACCTTC	CASSGTGGPNGYTF
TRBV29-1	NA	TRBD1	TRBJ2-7	TGCAGCGCGGGACAGGGTCACTACGAGCAGTACTTC	CSAGQGHYEQYF
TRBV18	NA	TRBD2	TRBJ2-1	TGTGCCAGCTCACCTCTAGCGGATAACAATGAGCAGTTCTTC	CASSPLADNNEQFF
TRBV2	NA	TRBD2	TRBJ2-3	TGTGCCAGCAGCCCAGGAGCGGGAGGCACAGATACGCAGTATTTT	CASSPGAGGTDTQYF
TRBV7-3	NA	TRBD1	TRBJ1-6	TGTGCCAGCAGCTCCGGACAGGCGATGTCACCCCTCCACTTT	CASSSGQAMSPLHF
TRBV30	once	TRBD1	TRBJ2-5	TGTGCCTGGAGTAAGCTAGGACAGGGGGGGATGTTTGTGACCCAGTACTTC	CAWSKLGQGGMFVTQYF
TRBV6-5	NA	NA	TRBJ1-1	TGTGCCAGCAGCGGGACGGGCACTGAAGCTTTCTTT	CASSGTGTEAFF
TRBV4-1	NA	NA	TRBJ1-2	TGCGCCAGCAGCCAAGGAGTAGCTAACTATGGCTACACCTTC	CASSQGVANYGYTF
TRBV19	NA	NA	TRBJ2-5	TGTGCCAGTAGTTCCAGGCCTTTGTACCAAGAGACCCAGTACTTC	CASSSRPLYQETQYF
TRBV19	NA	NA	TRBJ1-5	TGTGCCAGTAGTATAGGTGGGCAGGGTGGGTATCAGCCCCAGCATTTT	CASSIGGQGGYQPQHF
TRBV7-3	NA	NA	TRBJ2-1	TGTGCCAGCAGCTCACGTCCTAGGGCCTACAATGAGCAGTTCTTC	CASSSRPRAYNEQFF
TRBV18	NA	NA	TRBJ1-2	TGTGCCAGCTCACCACCGCAACAGGCCTATGGCTACACCTTC	CASSPPQQAYGYTF
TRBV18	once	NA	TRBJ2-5	TGTGCCAGCTCACCGACGGCTAACCAAGAGACCCAGTACTTC	CASSPTANQETQYF
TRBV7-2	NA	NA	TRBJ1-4	TGTGCCAGCAGCTTAAAAAGGGGCAGCTCCAATGAAAAACTGTTTTTT	CASSLKRGSSNEKLFF
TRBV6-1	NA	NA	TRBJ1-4	TGTGCCAGCAGTGAAGTAGCGGAAAAACTGTTTTTT	CASSEVAEKLFF
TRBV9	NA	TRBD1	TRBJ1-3	TGTGCCAGCAGCGTAGCTCAAGGACAGGGCTCTGCCATATATTTT	CASSVAQGQGSAIYF
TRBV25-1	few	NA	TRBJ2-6	TGTGCCAGCAGTTTTGATACTGGGGCCAACGTCCTGACTTTC	CASSFDTGANVLTF
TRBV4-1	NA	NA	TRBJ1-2	TGCGCCAGCAGCCAAGTCAGGGGAGGCTACACCTTC	CASSQVRGGYTF
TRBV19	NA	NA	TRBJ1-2	TGTGCCAGTAGTATCGCCCGGCTAGGGATCTCCTCCGGCTATGGCTACACCTTC	CASSIARLGISSGYGYTF
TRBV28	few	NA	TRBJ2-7	TGTGCCAGCAGTTCCTACACCTTTCTTAAGGGTGTCTACGAGCAGTACTTC	CASSSYTFLKGVYEQYF
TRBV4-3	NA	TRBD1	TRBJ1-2	TGCGCCAGCAGTGGGGACAGGACCGGGGACTATGGCTACACCTTC	CASSGDRTGDYGYTF
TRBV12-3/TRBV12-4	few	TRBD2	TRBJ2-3	TGTGCCAGCCTTAGCGGGGTTACAGATACGCAGTATTTT	CASLSGVTDTQYF
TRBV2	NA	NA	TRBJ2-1	TGTGCCAGCAGTGAATGGGGCCAGGGACTGGGCTACAATGAGCAGTTCTTC	CASSEWGQGLGYNEQFF
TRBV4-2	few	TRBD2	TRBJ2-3	TGTGCCAGCAGCCAAGCCCAGGGACTAGCGGGCGGCACAGATACGCAGTATTTT	CASSQAQGLAGGTDTQYF
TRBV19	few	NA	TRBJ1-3	TGTGCCAGTAGTACCCAGGGAAACACCATATATTTT	CASSTQGNTIYF
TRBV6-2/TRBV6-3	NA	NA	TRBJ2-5	TGTGCCAGCAGTTCGGACAGCGAAGAGACCCAGTACTTC	CASSSDSEETQYF
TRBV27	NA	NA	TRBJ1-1	TGTGCCAGCAGTTTATCGGGGAGAAACACTGAAGCTTTCTTT	CASSLSGRNTEAFF
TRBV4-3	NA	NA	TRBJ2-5	TGCGCCAGCAGATCGGACACCCGAATGGGGACCCAGTACTTC	CASRSDTRMGTQYF
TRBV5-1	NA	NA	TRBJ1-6	TGCGCCAGCAGGCCGGACAGCCGCTCCTATAATTCACCCCTCCACTTT	CASRPDSRSYNSPLHF
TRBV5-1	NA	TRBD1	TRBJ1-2	TGCGCCAGCAGCCCTAGGACAGGGGAACTCTCTAACTATGGCTACACCTTC	CASSPRTGELSNYGYTF
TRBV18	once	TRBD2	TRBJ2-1	TGTGCCAGCTCACCTCCGGGACTAGCAAGCTCCTACAATGAGCAGTTCTTC	CASSPPGLASSYNEQFF
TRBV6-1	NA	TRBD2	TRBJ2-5	TGTGCCAGCAGTGACCCCCGGTGGAGTCGGGGGGGGCAAGAGACCCAGTACTTC	CASSDPRWSRGGQETQYF
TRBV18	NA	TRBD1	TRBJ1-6	TGTGCCAGCTCACCACTGCGGGACAGCTTATCCTATAATTCACCCCTCCACTTT	CASSPLRDSLSYNSPLHF
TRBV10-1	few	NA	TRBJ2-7	TGCGCCAGCAGTGACCTGCATCAAACACCCTACGAGCAGTACTTC	CASSDLHQTPYEQYF
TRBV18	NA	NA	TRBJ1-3	TGTGCCAGCTCTCAACAGGCCTCTGGAAACACCATATATTTT	CASSQQASGNTIYF
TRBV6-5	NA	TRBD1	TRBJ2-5	TGTGCCAGCAGTACAGGGGGCCAAGAGACCCAGTACTTC	CASSTGGQETQYF
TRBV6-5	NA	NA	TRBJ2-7	TGTGCCAGCAGTAACCGGGACCGCTACTCCTACGAGCAGTACTTC	CASSNRDRYSYEQYF
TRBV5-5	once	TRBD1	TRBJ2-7	TGTGCCAGCAGCTTTGGGACAGGCCTAGAGCAGTACTTC	CASSFGTGLEQYF
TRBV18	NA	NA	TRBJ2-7	TGTGCCAGCTCACCACTCTCGAGTGTTTCCTACGAGCAGTACTTC	CASSPLSSVSYEQYF
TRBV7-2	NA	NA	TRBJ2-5	TGTGCCAGCAGCCAAGGAGGGCCGGGAGAGACCCAGTACTTC	CASSQGGPGETQYF
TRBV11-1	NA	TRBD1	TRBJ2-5	TGTGCCAGCAGCTTAAAGACAGGGGCCCAAGAGACCCAGTACTTC	CASSLKTGAQETQYF
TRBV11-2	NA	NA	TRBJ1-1	TGTGCCAGCAGCCCATCCCGGGCCGGCACTGAAGCTTTCTTT	CASSPSRAGTEAFF
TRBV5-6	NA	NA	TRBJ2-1	TGTGCCAGCAGCCCCCGGGACCCGCCTTCCAGGGAGCAGTTCTTC	CASSPRDPPSREQFF
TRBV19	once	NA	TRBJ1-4	TGTGCCAGTAGTAAGACCCCTTCGGGCGGTAATGAAAAACTGTTTTTT	CASSKTPSGGNEKLFF
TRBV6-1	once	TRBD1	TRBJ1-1	TGTGCCAGCAGTGAAGTCAGGGGGTCTGAAGCTTTCTTT	CASSEVRGSEAFF